The subject of this entry is one TCR beta chain. It has no known antigen specificity. No qualities accompany the bases; no much larger clone lies one base away. TCRbeta CDR3 regions were amplified from genomic DNA using the immunoSEQ Assay, a bias-controlled multiplex PCR. Processing in the source paper ran as follows. The number of nucleated cells in each sample was estimated by amplification of reference gene primers within the assay. To quantify the absolute abundance of each unique TCRbeta CDR3 rearrangement, sequence reads were collapsed and filtered. For each sample, productive Simpson clonality was calculated as the square root of Simpson's diversity index across productive rearrangements. TCRdb holds this immuneACCESS table with in-frame rearrangements only. Some clones are missing; in checked studies, unresolved V genes explain under half, and the rest has no known cause. Clone size and V and J calls were adopted from that table, with D and trimming inferred from the DNA. This sample lists approximately 97,000 clones; around 87% were detected once. The ten biggest clones cover 20% of the sample.

Including the terminal cysteine and phenylalanine, the CDR3 comprises 14 residues. The read is trimmed to its CDR3 DNA, 42 bases read in frame from base 1. As encoded in the germline V gene, CDR1 is MGHRA while CDR2 is YSYEKL. Deletion took 6 bases off V and 0 bases off J, with a span of 11 bases between the germline ends. The collaborating institutions used their own protocols to collect whole blood in K2EDTA tubes. For TCRbeta analysis, collaborator samples were shipped as frozen whole blood, as isolated PBMCs, or as DNA extracted from either sample type. This sample was taken from a study of blood T cell repertoires in COVID-19 (dated by TCRdb to about 2020). Study-wide context: Samples from collaborators originated in the United States, Italy and Spain and spanned both the acute and convalescent phases of COVID-19. The material from the prospective study consisted of cDNA or gDNA derived from T cells, B-cell-depleted T cells, or PBMCs. The dataset comprised deeply sampled blood TCRbeta repertoires from subjects exposed to, actively infected with, or recovered from COVID-19. The repertoires were released in a freely available public database intended as a resource for research on the immune response to SARS-CoV-2. The samples were drawn from two sources: the first 160 participants of the ongoing ImmuneRACE study, and approximately 1,300 subjects contributed by 6 global collaborators. The sample metadata nearly always contained a de-identified subject ID, COVID-19 status, age in years and sex. Where available, HLA class I and class II types were taken from metadata supplied by the sample provider and were not determined by assay-based typing.

Findings and caveats that apply to the study as a whole: Clinical and demographic metadata were provided uncurated, with the amount varying by source and participant.

The sample taken for sequencing was peripheral blood. Recombination joined TRBV4-1 with TRBJ2-5, with TRBD2 perhaps the D gene, on 6 matching bases. This TCR came from a human donor in a cohort sampled during active COVID-19. The sequence in DNA is TGCGCCAGCAGAGGGGACTTATACCAAGAGACCCAGTACTTC. This sequence encodes CASRGDLYQETQYF.